A selection of T cell receptor beta chains follows, all from one sample in a study of CD8 T cells in Susac syndrome. One entry per CDR3 protein results from TCRdb running MiXCR on the immunoSEQ multiplex PCR reads. The data hold some 260,000 distinct CDR3 sequences, with 85% observed a single time. Specimen: CD8+ T cells from PBMCs. The source is a human donor with multiple sclerosis. Each CDR3 is given without its conserved first and last residue. Each record gives: CDR3 protein, J gene, V gene.

CDR3: ASSLGRSFGVGETQY; J: TRBJ2-5; V: TRBV28
CDR3: ASSPTYRYEQY; J: TRBJ2-7; V: TRBV7-2
CDR3: ASSLTGWRQGGYEQY; J: TRBJ2-7; V: TRBV7-9
CDR3: ASSLGQGKDAF; J: TRBJ1-1; V: TRBV27
CDR3: ASSFTTDANTEAF; J: TRBJ1-1; V: TRBV5-4
CDR3: ASSSYSLAGELF; J: TRBJ2-2; V: TRBV7-9
CDR3: ASSLLAPYNEQF; J: TRBJ2-1; V: TRBV27
CDR3: ASSPGPGSFYNEQF; J: TRBJ2-1; V: TRBV27
CDR3: SVLTSGRGISYNEQF; J: TRBJ2-1; V: TRBV29-1
CDR3: ASSVAGAMGNYGYT; J: TRBJ1-2; V: TRBV9
CDR3: ASNELRSYEQY; J: TRBJ2-7; V: TRBV2
CDR3: ASSYSLQGRRDYGYT; J: TRBJ1-2; V: TRBV6-5